This T cell receptor beta chain was sequenced during a study of T cells in Graves' hyperthyroidism and ophthalmopathy. CDR3 length: 12 amino acids. Germline V CDR1 and CDR2: MDHEN, SYDVKM. The ends were cut back, 6 bases at V and 6 bases at J, with 10 bases in the middle. RNA transcripts served as the template for amplifying TCR beta CDR3 regions. TCR CDR3 underwent first-round RT-PCR with the HTBI primer set. Each CDR3 protein is one row after TCRdb ran MiXCR on the multiplex PCR reads. Of 350,000 or so distinct CDR3 sequences in the sample, roughly 18% are singletons; the top ten hold approximately 49%.

The TCR was taken from a woman between 45 and 65 years old with Graves' hyperthyroidism. Sequencing was carried out using blood. The chain couples TRBV28 to TRBJ2-3; D might be TRBD2 (5 bases). The CDR3 nucleotides are TGTGCCAGCAGCCAGCGGTCGGATACGCAGTATTTT. It yields the protein CASSQRSDTQYF. Variable domain in full (rest from reference TRBV28 and TRBJ2-3): DVKVTQSSRYLVKRTGEKVFLECVQDMDHENMFWYRQDPGLGLRLIYFSYDVKMKEKGDIPEGYSVSREKKERFSLILESASTNQTSMYLCASSQRSDTQYFGPGTRLTVL.